The 17 T cell receptor beta chains below come from one sample, sequenced in a study of T cells in localized non-small cell lung cancer. TCRdb's copy holds only in-frame clones and misses some; the assay was immunoSEQ multiplex PCR. The top ten clones hold about 13% of a sample with 55,000 to 80,000 clones, around four fifths of them seen once. Sequencing used peripheral blood, obtained before any cancer treatment. All receptors derive from a female donor of 60 years or more with stage I lung adenocarcinoma.

This clone appeared a few times. The rearrangement uses TRBV5-1 and TRBJ2-7, with 8 bases fitting TRBD1. This CDR3 spans 17 amino acids. V lost 0 bases and J lost 0; bases outside the gene matches: 8. Germline CDR1 reads SGHRS; CDR2 reads YFSETQ. CDR3 in amino acids: CASSLVISGTGSYEQYF. CDR3 nucleotides: TGCGCCAGCAGCTTGGTGATTTCTGGGACAGGCTCCTACGAGCAGTACTTC.

J is TRBJ1-1 and V is TRBV6-5; possibly TRBD1 for D (5 bases). V was trimmed by 7 bases and J by 1 base, leaving 10 bases between them. The CDR3 consists of 13 residues. From germline, CDR1 is MNHEY and CDR2 SVGAGI. CDR3 DNA: TGTGCCAGCAACCCCGGACAGAACACTGAAGCTTTCTTT. Its protein product is CASNPGQNTEAFF.

The chain links TRBV30 to TRBJ2-2; D remains unclear. Germline V gene data show CDR1 as GTSNPN and CDR2 as SVGIG (reference sequence). The CDR3 runs 10 residues. Between the trimmed V and J ends, which lost 1 base and 9 bases, there was a span of 3 bases. In DNA, the CDR3 is TGTGCCTGGAGTGGAAGGGAGCTGTTTTTT. It codes for CAWSGRELFF.

This clone was seen just once. The J gene is TRBJ2-3, the V gene TRBV11-2; TRBD2 aligns across 8 bases. Trimming cost V 1 base and J 1 base; bases outside gene matches: 10. CDR3 length equals 18 residues. CDR1 SGHAT and CDR2 FQNNGV come from the germline V gene. CDR3 bases: TGTGCCAGCAGCTTAGTTTCGAGCGGGAGACCTGGCACAGATACGCAGTATTTT. Translating gives CASSLVSSGRPGTDTQYF.

V gene TRBV2 combines with J gene TRBJ1-4, with 8 bases aligning to TRBD1. There are 14 residues in the CDR3. Looked up from germline, CDR1 is SNHLY and CDR2 is FYNNEI. With V trimmed by 3 bases and J by 8 bases, 5 bases remained unmatched. CDR3 sequence: CASSETGVGEKLFF. CDR3 coding DNA: TGTGCCAGCAGTGAGACAGGGGTTGGAGAAAAACTGTTTTTT.

The chain uses TRBV2 and TRBJ1-3; D perhaps matches TRBD1 (6 bases). Germline CDR1 reads SNHLY; CDR2 reads FYNNEI. Trimming cost V 4 bases and J 4 bases, with 14 bases left between them. The length of the CDR3 is 15 residues. CDR3 amino acids: CASSGGDIRGNTIYF. DNA of the CDR3: TGTGCCAGCAGTGGCGGGGACATCCGAGGAAACACCATATATTTT. Full variable domain (missing parts from reference TRBV2 and TRBJ1-3): EPEVTQTPSHQVTQMGQEVILRCVPISNHLYFYWYRQILGQKVEFLVSFYNNEISEKSEIFDDQFSVERPDGSNFTLKIRSTKLEDSAMYFCASSGGDIRGNTIYFGEGSWLTVV.

The chain employs TRBV25-1 and TRBJ1-2; no clear D. The CDR3 extends over 13 amino acids. V was cut by 3 bases and J by 8 bases, with 13 bases left in between. Per germline, CDR1 MGHDK and CDR2 SYGVNS. CDR3 in amino acids: CASSDPWAVGYTF. In DNA form, the CDR3 reads TGTGCCAGCAGTGACCCCTGGGCGGTCGGCTACACCTTC.

This chain links TRBV6-5 with TRBJ1-2; perhaps TRBD1 as D (6 bases). V was clipped by 10 bases and J by 6 bases, with 12 bases between them. CDR1 is MNHEY, CDR2 SVGAGI, per germline. There are 11 residues in the CDR3. The CDR3 DNA sequence: TGTGCCATAGGAAACAGGGATGGCTACACCTTC. Translation gives CAIGNRDGYTF.

This chain uses TRBV2 with TRBJ1-5, with D possibly TRBD1 on 5 matching bases. Trimming removed 2 bases at V and 2 bases at J, with 7 bases between. CDR1 SNHLY and CDR2 FYNNEI come from the germline V gene. The CDR3 is made up of 14 amino acids. The CDR3 is CASSERGGNQPQHF. CDR3 coding DNA: TGTGCCAGCAGTGAAAGAGGGGGCAATCAGCCCCAGCATTTT.

The chain combines TRBV19 with TRBJ2-7; D is ambiguous. This CDR3 region has 13 residues. The ends were cut back, 0 bases at V and 7 bases at J, with 10 bases in the middle. CDR1 and CDR2 (germline): LNHDA, SQIVND (reference sequence). The CDR3 reads CASSIELTKEQYF. CDR3 DNA: TGTGCCAGTAGTATAGAGCTTACTAAAGAGCAGTACTTC.

J is TRBJ2-5 and V is TRBV5-1; D call uncertain. V was cut by 0 bases and J by 4 bases, with 4 bases left in between. Germline CDR1 is SGHRS and CDR2 is YFSETQ. The CDR3 loop spans 12 amino acids. The CDR3 DNA reads TGCGCCAGCAGCTTGGCCGGAGAGACCCAGTACTTC. Amino acids: CASSLAGETQYF.

This rearrangement joins TRBV6-1 to TRBJ1-1, with D tentatively TRBD1 (5 bases). The CDR3 runs to 13 residues. V was pared by 2 bases and J by 7 bases, with 11 bases between. CDR1 is MNHNS and CDR2 is SASEGT in the germline V gene. As DNA, the CDR3 is TGTGCCAGCAGTGAAACGTCAGGGCTTGAAGCTTTCTTT. It is translated as CASSETSGLEAFF.

The CDR3 DNA reads TGTGCCAGCAGGCAGGGGGTGGGGAGTACGCAGTATTTT. Protein: CASRQGVGSTQYF. The V call is TRBV5-4, the J call TRBJ2-3; the match to TRBD1 covers 7 bases. This CDR3 is 13 amino acids long. In germline, CDR1 is SGHNT, CDR2 YYREEE (reference sequence). After removal of 5 bases from V and 8 bases from J, the junction contained 8 bases not matched to a gene.

This clone was observed many times. This sequence joins TRBV5-1 and TRBJ1-1, with no clear D. CDR1 is SGHRS, CDR2 YFSETQ, per germline. CDR3 length: 11 amino acids. V shed 5 bases and J shed 0 bases, with 2 bases lying between them. DNA for the CDR3: TGCGCCAGCAGTCTGAACACTGAAGCTTTCTTT. This encodes CASSLNTEAFF.

The chain is built from TRBV6-5 and TRBJ1-1, with 10 bases lining up with TRBD1. Germline V gives CDR1 MNHEY, CDR2 SVGAGI. J lost 6 bases, V lost 4 bases, and 5 bases had no gene match. The CDR3 sequence is 14 residues long. The CDR3 sequence is CASSWTGGIAEAFF. CDR3 DNA sequence: TGTGCCAGCAGTTGGACAGGGGGAATCGCTGAAGCTTTCTTT.

The rearrangement uses TRBV6-6 and TRBJ2-1; D is unclear. Trimming stripped 6 bases from V and 5 bases from J, with 11 bases between. The CDR3 totals 13 residues. Germline CDR1 is MNHNY and CDR2 is SVGAGI (reference sequence). The CDR3 DNA reads as TGTGCCAGCAGGAGTCTGGAAAACAATGAGCAGTTCTTC. This codes for CASRSLENNEQFF.

The chain is built from TRBV11-3 and TRBJ2-3; D unresolved. V was clipped by 3 bases and J by 2 bases, with 15 bases between them. Germline-derived CDR1 and CDR2 are SGHNT and YENEEA. CDR3 length equals 16 residues. DNA for the CDR3: TGTGCCAGCAGCTTTCGTAGCCTTACCTCCACAGATACGCAGTATTTT. Amino acid sequence: CASSFRSLTSTDTQYF. The complete variable domain, with remaining parts taken from reference TRBV11-3 and TRBJ2-3, reads EAGVVQSPRYKIIEKKQPVAFWCNPISGHNTLYWYLQNLGQGPELLIRYENEEAVDDSQLPKDRFSAERLKGVDSTLKIQPAELGDSAVYLCASSFRSLTSTDTQYFGPGTRLTVL.